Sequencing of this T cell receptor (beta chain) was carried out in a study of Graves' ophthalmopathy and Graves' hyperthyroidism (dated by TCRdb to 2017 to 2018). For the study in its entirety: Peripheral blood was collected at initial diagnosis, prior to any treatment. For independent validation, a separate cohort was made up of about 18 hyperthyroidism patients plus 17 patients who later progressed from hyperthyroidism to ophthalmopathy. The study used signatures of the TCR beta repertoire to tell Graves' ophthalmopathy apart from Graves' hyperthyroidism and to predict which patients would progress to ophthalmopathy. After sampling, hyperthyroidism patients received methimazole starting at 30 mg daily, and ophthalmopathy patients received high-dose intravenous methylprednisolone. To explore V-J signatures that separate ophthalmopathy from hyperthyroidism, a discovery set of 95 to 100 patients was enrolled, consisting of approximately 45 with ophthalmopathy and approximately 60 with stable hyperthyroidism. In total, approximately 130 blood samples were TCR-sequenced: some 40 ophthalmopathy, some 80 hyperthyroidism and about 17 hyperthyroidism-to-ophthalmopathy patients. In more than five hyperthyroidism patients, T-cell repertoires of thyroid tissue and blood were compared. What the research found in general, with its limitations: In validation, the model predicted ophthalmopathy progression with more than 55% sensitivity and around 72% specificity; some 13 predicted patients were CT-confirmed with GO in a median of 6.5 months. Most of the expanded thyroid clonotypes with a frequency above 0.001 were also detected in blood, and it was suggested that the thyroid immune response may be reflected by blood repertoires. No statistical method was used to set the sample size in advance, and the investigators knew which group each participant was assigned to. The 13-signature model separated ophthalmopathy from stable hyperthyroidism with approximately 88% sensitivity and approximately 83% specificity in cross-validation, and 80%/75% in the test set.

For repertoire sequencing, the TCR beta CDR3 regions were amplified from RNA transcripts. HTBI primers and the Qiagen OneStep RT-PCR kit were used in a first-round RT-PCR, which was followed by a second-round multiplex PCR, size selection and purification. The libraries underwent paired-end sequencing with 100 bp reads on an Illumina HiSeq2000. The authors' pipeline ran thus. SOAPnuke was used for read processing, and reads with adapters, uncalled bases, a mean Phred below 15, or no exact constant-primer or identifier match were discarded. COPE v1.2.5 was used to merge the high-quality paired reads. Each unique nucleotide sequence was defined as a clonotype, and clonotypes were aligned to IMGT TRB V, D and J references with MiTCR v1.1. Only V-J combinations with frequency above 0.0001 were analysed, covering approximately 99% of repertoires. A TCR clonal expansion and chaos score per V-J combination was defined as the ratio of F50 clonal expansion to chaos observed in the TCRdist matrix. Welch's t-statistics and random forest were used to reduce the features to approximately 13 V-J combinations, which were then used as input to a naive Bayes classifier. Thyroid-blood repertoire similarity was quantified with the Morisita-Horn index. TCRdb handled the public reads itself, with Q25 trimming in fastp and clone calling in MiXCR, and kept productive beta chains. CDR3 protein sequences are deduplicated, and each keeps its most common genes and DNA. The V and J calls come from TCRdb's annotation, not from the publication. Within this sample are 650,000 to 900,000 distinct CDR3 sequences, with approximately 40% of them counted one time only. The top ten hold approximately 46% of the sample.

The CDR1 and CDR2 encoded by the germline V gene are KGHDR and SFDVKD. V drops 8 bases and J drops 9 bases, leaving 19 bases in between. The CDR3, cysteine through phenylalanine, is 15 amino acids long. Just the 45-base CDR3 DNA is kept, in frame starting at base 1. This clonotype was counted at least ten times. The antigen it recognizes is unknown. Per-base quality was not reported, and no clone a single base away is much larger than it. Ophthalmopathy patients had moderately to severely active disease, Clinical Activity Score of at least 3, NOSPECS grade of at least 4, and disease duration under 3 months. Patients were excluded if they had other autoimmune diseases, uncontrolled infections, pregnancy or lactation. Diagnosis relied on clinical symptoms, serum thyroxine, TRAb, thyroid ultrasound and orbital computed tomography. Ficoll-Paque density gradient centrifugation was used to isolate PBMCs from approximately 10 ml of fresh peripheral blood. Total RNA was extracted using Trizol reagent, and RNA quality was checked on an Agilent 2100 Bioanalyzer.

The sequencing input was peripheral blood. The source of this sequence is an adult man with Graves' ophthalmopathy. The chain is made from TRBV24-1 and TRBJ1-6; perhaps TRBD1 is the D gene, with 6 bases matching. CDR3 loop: CATTGSQGISSPLHF. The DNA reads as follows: TGTGCCACCACTGGATCTCAGGGGATTAGTTCACCCCTCCACTTT.